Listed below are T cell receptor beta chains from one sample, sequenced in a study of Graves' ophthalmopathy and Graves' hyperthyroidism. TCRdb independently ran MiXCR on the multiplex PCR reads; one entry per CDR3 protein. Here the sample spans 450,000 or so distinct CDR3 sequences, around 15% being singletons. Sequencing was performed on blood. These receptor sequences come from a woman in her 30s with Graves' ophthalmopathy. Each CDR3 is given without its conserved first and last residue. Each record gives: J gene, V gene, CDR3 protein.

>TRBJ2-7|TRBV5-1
ASSLMWLGEQY
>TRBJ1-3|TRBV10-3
AISENRELNIY
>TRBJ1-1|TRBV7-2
ASSPTGTGRAEAF
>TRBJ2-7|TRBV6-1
ASSGIYYEQY
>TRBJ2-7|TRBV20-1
SARPGTVYEQY
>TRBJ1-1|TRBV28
ASRLRGGRTEAF
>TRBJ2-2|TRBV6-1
ASNHGGRALTGELF
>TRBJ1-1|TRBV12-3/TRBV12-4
ASTQVQGRYGEAF
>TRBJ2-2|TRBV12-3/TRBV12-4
ASSARTSGTGELF
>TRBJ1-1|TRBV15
ATSSRGGGTEAF
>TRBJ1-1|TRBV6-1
ASSEYPRTGMNTEAF
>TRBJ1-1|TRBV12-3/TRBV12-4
ASNFQGTEAF
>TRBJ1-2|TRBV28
ASREGSRNYGYT
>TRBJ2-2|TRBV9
ASSVDAQYTGELF
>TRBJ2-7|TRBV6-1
ASRGRQGDEQY
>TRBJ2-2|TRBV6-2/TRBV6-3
ASSSLPGLAGGTGELF
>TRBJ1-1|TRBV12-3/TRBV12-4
ASSFLEGQGVNTEAF
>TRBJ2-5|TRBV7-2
ASSLYRGEETQY
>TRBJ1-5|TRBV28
ASRIMGDQPQH
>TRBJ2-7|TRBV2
ASSESWLAGAYEQY
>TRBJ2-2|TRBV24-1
ATSDLGQDTGELF
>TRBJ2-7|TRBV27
ASSTRTGYEQY
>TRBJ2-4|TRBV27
ARSAYSGILAKNIQY
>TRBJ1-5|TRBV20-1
SASQGSNQPQH
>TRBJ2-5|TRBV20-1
SATGKETQY
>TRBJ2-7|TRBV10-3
AISPDRGMRDEQY
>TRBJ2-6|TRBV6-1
ASSVMGLRSGANVLT
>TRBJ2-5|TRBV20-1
SATSGDRWETQY
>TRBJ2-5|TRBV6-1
ASSSGLAGGLYQETQY
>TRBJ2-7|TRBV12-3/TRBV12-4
ASSLPGSHEQY
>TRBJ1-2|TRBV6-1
ASSETQGYGYT
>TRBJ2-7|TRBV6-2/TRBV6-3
ASSYGLATAYEQY
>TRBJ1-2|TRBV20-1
SAGFQSYT
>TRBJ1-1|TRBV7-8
ASSLGDTGGEAF
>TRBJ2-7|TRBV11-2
ASSFRRLAGETYEQY
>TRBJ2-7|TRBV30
ALGRATTYEQY
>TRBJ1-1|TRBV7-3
ASSPRGRGGNTEAF
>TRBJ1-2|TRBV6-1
ASRDDRGKGGGYT
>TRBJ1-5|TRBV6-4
ASNTNQPQH
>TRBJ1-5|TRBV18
ASSLETGLVQPQH
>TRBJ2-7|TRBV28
ASSFGLPPNYEQY
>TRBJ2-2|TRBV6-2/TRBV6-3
ASSYSRGLAATGELF
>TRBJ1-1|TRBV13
ASSNPGTEKTEAF
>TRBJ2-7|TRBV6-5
ASSLAGAPYEQY
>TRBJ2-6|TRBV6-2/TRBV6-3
ASSNPGRTNVLT